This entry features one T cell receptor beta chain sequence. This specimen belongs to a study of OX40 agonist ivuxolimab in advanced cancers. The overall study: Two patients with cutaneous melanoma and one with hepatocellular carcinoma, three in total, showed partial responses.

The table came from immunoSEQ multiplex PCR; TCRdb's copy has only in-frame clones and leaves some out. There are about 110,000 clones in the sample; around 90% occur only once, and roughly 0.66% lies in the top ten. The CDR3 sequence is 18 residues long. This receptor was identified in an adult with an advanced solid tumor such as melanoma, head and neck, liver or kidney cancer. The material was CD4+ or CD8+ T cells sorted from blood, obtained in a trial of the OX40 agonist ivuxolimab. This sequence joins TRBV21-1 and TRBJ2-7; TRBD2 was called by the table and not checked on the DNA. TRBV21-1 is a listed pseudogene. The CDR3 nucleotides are TGTGCCAGCAGCAATCGGGGGGGGAACCGCTCCCTCCCCTACGAGCAGTACTTC. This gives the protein CASSNRGGNRSLPYEQYF.